Reported below is one TCR beta chain. Its cognate antigen is unknown. The data derive from a study of T cell responses to AZD1222 COVID-19 vaccine. Study results and caveats: Donors were largely white British and mainly female; clonal diversity was possibly underestimated.

TCRdb's copy holds only in-frame clones and misses some; the assay was immunoSEQ multiplex PCR. The top ten clones hold 0.55% of a sample with 250,000 or so clones, more than 80% of them seen once. Germline V gene data show CDR1 as DFQATT and CDR2 as SNEGSKA (reference sequence). The CDR3 has 11 amino acids. The ends were cut back, 8 bases at V and 3 bases at J, with 10 bases in the middle. Sequencing used peripheral blood, obtained on day 0 of AZD1222 vaccination. This chain joins TRBV20-1 and TRBJ1-1; D gene ambiguous. This TCR was recovered from an adult in good health. CDR3 loop: CSQTRDTEAFF. DNA of the CDR3: TGCAGTCAAACTAGAGACACTGAAGCTTTCTTT.